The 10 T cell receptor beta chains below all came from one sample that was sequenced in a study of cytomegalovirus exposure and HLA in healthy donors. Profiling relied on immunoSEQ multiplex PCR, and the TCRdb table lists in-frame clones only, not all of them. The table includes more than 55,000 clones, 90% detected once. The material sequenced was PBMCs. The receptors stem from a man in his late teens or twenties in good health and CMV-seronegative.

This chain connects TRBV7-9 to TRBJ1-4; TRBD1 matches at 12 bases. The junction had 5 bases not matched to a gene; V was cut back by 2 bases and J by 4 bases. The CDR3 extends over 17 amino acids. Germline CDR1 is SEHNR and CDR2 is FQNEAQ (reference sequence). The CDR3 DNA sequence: TGTGCCAGCAGCTTATGGGGACAGGGGGCACATAATGAAAAACTGTTTTTT. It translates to CASSLWGQGAHNEKLFF. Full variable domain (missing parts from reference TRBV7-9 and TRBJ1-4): DTGVSQNPRHKITKRGQNVTFRCDPISEHNRLYWYRQTLGQGPEFLTYFQNEAQLEKSRLLSDRFSAERPKGSFSTLEIQRTEQGDSAMYLCASSLWGQGAHNEKLFFGSGTQLSVL.

Written as DNA, the CDR3 is TGCGCCAGCAGCTTGCGGAACCGACTAGCGGGAGTCGTGGAGCAGTTCTTC. Its translation is CASSLRNRLAGVVEQFF. The V call is TRBV5-1, the J call TRBJ2-1; TRBD2 agrees at 12 bases. The CDR3 loop spans 17 amino acids. V dropped 1 base and J dropped 10; count of bases not matched to a gene: 12. The germline V gene has CDR1 SGHRS and CDR2 YFSETQ.

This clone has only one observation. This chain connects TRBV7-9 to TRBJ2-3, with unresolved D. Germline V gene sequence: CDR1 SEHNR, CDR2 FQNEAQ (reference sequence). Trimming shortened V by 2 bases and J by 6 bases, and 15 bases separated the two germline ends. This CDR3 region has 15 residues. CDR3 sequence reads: CASSLSEAPEDTQYF. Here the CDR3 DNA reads TGTGCCAGCAGCTTAAGTGAGGCTCCGGAGGATACGCAGTATTTT.

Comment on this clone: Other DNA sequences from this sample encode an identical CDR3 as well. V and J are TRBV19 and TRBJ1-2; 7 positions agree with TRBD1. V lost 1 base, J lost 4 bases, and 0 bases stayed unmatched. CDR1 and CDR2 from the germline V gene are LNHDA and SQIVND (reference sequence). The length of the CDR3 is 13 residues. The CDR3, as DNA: TGTGCCAGTAGTATAGCAGGGGGCTATGGCTACACCTTC. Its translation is CASSIAGGYGYTF.

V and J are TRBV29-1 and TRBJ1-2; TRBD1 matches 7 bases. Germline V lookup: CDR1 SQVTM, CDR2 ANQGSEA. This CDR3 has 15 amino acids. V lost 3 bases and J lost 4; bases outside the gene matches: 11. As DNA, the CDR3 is TGCAGCGTTGATGGTTCGACAGGGTTAGTCTATGGCTACACCTTC. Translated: CSVDGSTGLVYGYTF.

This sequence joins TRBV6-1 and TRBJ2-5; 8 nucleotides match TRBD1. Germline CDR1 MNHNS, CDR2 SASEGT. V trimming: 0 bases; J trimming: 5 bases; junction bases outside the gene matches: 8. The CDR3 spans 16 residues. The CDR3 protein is CASSEAHRGLGETQYF. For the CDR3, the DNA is TGTGCCAGCAGTGAAGCCCACAGGGGGTTGGGGGAGACCCAGTACTTC.

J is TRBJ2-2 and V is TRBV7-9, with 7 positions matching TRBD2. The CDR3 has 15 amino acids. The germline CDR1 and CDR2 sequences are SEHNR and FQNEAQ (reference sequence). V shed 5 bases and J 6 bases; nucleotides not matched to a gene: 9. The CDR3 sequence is CASSLLGLGAGELFF. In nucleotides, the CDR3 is TGTGCCAGCAGCCTACTCGGACTAGGGGCCGGGGAGCTGTTTTTT.

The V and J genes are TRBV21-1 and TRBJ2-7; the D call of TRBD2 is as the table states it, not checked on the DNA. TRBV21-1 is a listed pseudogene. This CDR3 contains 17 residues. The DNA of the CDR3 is TGTGCCAGCAGCAAAGGAACGAGCCTCACGTCTTCCTACGAGCAGTACTTC. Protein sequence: CASSKGTSLTSSYEQYF.

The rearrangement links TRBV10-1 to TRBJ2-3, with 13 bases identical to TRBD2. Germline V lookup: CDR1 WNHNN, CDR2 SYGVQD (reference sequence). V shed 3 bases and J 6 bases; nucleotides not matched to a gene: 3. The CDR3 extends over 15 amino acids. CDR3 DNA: TGCGCCAGCAGTGAAGTGACTAGCGGGAGGGATACGCAGTATTTT. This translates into CASSEVTSGRDTQYF.

The CDR3 reads CSVGGGGYTEAFF. CDR3 DNA: TGCAGCGTTGGAGGCGGTGGGTACACTGAAGCTTTCTTT. The gene calls are TRBV29-1 and TRBJ1-1; D ambiguous. The germline gives CDR1 SQVTM, CDR2 ANQGSEA. V was trimmed by 4 bases and J by 3 bases, leaving 12 bases between them. The CDR3 sequence is 13 residues long.